The sequence of this T cell receptor (beta chain) was determined in a study of T cell repertoires in cytomegalovirus infection. In the study overall: In public TCR beta signatures, there were indications of both CMV infection and matching HLA type.

This clonotype has a count of ten or more. Its antigen is undetermined. Study results and limitations: The study identified carriers of CMV plus the relevant HLA from cumulative public TCR beta family frequency. There were HLA-C-restricted CMV-specific TCR beta clonotypes dominating the ex vivo response.

TCRdb reprocessed the reads via MiXCR and lists one record per CDR3 protein. This sample yields over 100,000 distinct CDR3 sequences, of which 10% are seen a single time; around 29% belongs to the top ten. Trimming removed 3 bases from V and 4 bases from J; junction bases left unmatched: 6. The germline V gene encodes CDR1 SGHTA and CDR2 FQGNSA. The CDR3 is 15 amino acids. Sample: PBMCs, sequenced either directly or after in vitro stimulation (not recorded which). The receptor comes from a human donor in good health (CMV status not recorded). Some clones in this sample may be carry-over from other donors' samples. The rearrangement links TRBV7-2 to TRBJ2-3, with TRBD1 matching over 8 bases. The CDR3 loop is CASSLGQVGADTQYF. The CDR3 DNA sequence: TGTGCCAGCAGCTTGGGACAGGTGGGGGCAGATACGCAGTATTTT.